The TCR beta chain described here comes from a study of cytomegalovirus exposure and HLA in healthy donors. It was with 60 Vbeta and 13 Jbeta primers that the PCR ran. Measured with immunoSEQ multiplex PCR; TCRdb has only the in-frame clones, and not every one. This table holds about 72,000 clones. The CDR3 is 12 residues long. The germline CDR1 and CDR2 sequences are SQVTM and ANQGSEA. J lost 8 bases, V lost 7 bases, and 8 bases had no gene match. This chain joins TRBV29-1 and TRBJ1-2; 9 bases map to TRBD1. The material sequenced was PBMCs. The sequence came from a man aged 35-49 years in good health and CMV-seronegative. This chain's CDR3 is CSGLQGAGGYTF. The CDR3 coding sequence is TGCAGCGGCTTACAGGGGGCAGGAGGCTACACCTTC.